A selection of T cell receptor beta chains follows, all from one sample in a study of blood T cells in healthy people across ages. TCRdb independently ran MiXCR on the 5' RACE reads; one entry per CDR3 protein. The sample lists about 1 million distinct CDR3 sequences, 20% to 25% occurring once. Another study also made use of these data, one on T cells of mothers and their children.

Material for sequencing was blood. These receptors all stem from a girl under 10 years old in good health. CDR3s include the opening cysteine and the closing phenylalanine or tryptophan. The D gene is left open where the match is weak. The size field is filled for only some rows; it gives once, few, many or a size class.

clone_size j_call d_call v_call cdr3_aa cdr3_nt
NA TRBJ2-2 TRBD1 TRBV20-1 CSARITGAAGELFF TGCAGTGCTAGGATAACAGGGGCGGCCGGGGAGCTGTTTTTT
few TRBJ2-3 NA TRBV7-9 CASSPDHDTQYF TGTGCCAGCAGCCCGGACCATGATACGCAGTATTTT
NA TRBJ2-7 TRBD1 TRBV5-1 CASSFRDRVYEQYF TGCGCCAGCAGCTTCCGGGACAGGGTCTACGAGCAGTACTTC
NA TRBJ1-1 NA TRBV5-5 CASSLVFGTTEAFF TGTGCCAGCAGCTTGGTGTTTGGAACCACTGAAGCTTTCTTT
NA TRBJ1-5 NA TRBV4-2 CASSQVWPADADQPQHF TGTGCCAGCAGCCAAGTGTGGCCCGCAGATGCCGATCAGCCCCAGCATTTT
few TRBJ2-5 NA TRBV20-1 CSAMGGKGETQYF TGCAGTGCTATGGGCGGGAAAGGGGAGACCCAGTACTTC
NA TRBJ2-1 TRBD2 TRBV3-1 CASSQDPRLAGVSNEQFF TGTGCCAGCAGCCAAGATCCAAGGCTAGCGGGAGTCTCTAATGAGCAGTTCTTC
NA TRBJ2-7 TRBD2 TRBV20-1 CSARGGLAHEQYF TGCAGTGCTAGAGGAGGACTAGCCCACGAGCAGTACTTC
NA TRBJ1-6 NA TRBV12-3/TRBV12-4 CASSLLLGSSPLHF TGTGCCAGCAGTTTACTTTTGGGAAGCTCACCCCTCCACTTT
NA TRBJ2-7 TRBD2 TRBV20-1 CSARLAGEKLIDEQYF TGCAGTGCTAGACTAGCGGGGGAAAAATTGATAGACGAGCAGTACTTC
NA TRBJ1-1 TRBD1 TRBV20-1 CSAEQGWTEAFF TGCAGTGCTGAACAGGGGTGGACTGAAGCTTTCTTT
NA TRBJ1-2 NA TRBV19 CASTLGAHNLGYGYTF TGTGCCAGTACATTAGGGGCCCACAACTTGGGCTATGGCTACACCTTC
few TRBJ2-2 NA TRBV3-1 CASAYTGELFF TGTGCCAGCGCCTATACCGGGGAGCTGTTTTTT
NA TRBJ2-1 TRBD2 TRBV20-1 CSAGRGYNEQFF TGCAGTGCTGGGCGGGGGTACAATGAGCAGTTCTTC
few TRBJ1-1 NA TRBV9 CASSPGGHTNTEAFF TGTGCCAGCTCCCCGGGGGGTCACACGAACACTGAAGCTTTCTTT
NA TRBJ1-4 TRBD1 TRBV24-1 CATGGQDEKLFF TGTGCCACCGGGGGACAGGATGAAAAACTGTTTTTT
NA TRBJ1-1 NA TRBV6-5 CASRNYMNTEAFF TGTGCCAGCAGAAATTATATGAACACTGAAGCTTTCTTT
NA TRBJ2-3 NA TRBV2 CASSEIGGDTQYF TGTGCCAGCAGTGAGATAGGGGGAGATACGCAGTATTTT
few TRBJ2-2 NA TRBV7-2 CASSLGVRMGTGELFF TGTGCCAGCAGCTTAGGGGTCCGGATGGGCACCGGGGAGCTGTTTTTT
few TRBJ2-3 NA TRBV4-2 CACSQGLRTSPIGETQYF TGTGCCTGCAGCCAGGGTCTTCGAACTAGCCCCATAGGGGAGACCCAGTACTTT
NA TRBJ2-7 NA TRBV7-9 CASSLDAWRTYEQYF TGTGCCAGCAGCTTAGATGCCTGGAGGACCTACGAGCAGTACTTC
NA TRBJ2-7 NA TRBV10-3 CATTALSFYEQYF TGTGCCACCACGGCACTCTCTTTCTACGAGCAGTACTTC
once TRBJ1-1 NA TRBV20-1 CSATGGGTPEAFF TGCAGTGCGACCGGGGGCGGGACCCCTGAAGCTTTCTTT
few TRBJ1-4 NA TRBV12-3/TRBV12-4 CASTMARWNEKLFF TGTGCCAGCACCATGGCAAGGTGGAATGAAAAACTGTTTTTT
NA TRBJ2-4 TRBD2 TRBV11-3 CASSPEGLAGAAKNIQYF TGTGCCAGCAGCCCCGAGGGACTAGCGGGAGCTGCCAAAAACATTCAGTACTTC
NA TRBJ2-7 NA TRBV7-6 CASSSLTGRAYEQYF TGTGCCAGCAGCTCCCTCACAGGAAGGGCCTACGAGCAGTACTTC
NA TRBJ2-1 TRBD1 TRBV11-2 CASSEGTGGKGEQFF TGTGCCAGCAGCGAAGGGACAGGGGGAAAGGGCGAGCAGTTCTTC
NA TRBJ1-4 NA TRBV5-5 CASSLVGPTNEKLFF TGTGCCAGCAGCTTGGTCGGGCCAACTAATGAAAAACTGTTTTTT
NA TRBJ2-2 NA TRBV6-1 CASSIFNPGPGNTGELFF TGTGCCAGCAGTATCTTTAACCCGGGCCCCGGGAACACCGGGGAGCTGTTTTTT
NA TRBJ1-2 NA TRBV2 CASSGGATYGYTF TGTGCCAGCAGTGGGGGAGCTACCTATGGCTACACCTTC
NA TRBJ2-1 TRBD1 TRBV3-1 CASSQVDTGAPGNEQFF TGTGCCAGCAGCCAGGTCGATACAGGGGCCCCAGGCAATGAGCAGTTCTTC
few TRBJ2-7 TRBD2 TRBV28 CASSPVPGGDGEQYF TGTGCCAGCAGTCCTGTCCCGGGAGGAGATGGCGAGCAGTACTTC
NA TRBJ2-1 NA TRBV7-3 CASSSPPRDEQFF TGTGCCAGCAGCTCCCCCCCTCGGGATGAGCAGTTCTTC
few TRBJ2-7 NA TRBV7-2 CASSLGWGNYEQYF TGTGCCAGCAGCTTAGGGTGGGGCAACTACGAGCAGTACTTC
few TRBJ2-3 NA TRBV5-1 CASSLVSAQGTDTQYF TGCGCCAGCAGCTTGGTATCGGCCCAGGGAACAGATACGCAGTATTTT
NA TRBJ2-4 NA TRBV12-3/TRBV12-4 CASSLMTLNIQYF TGTGCCAGCAGTTTAATGACCCTGAACATTCAGTACTTC
NA TRBJ1-1 NA TRBV6-2/TRBV6-3 CASSEQESEAFF TGTGCCAGCAGCGAACAGGAGAGTGAAGCTTTCTTT
few TRBJ2-5 NA TRBV7-2 CASSFSWTQYF TGTGCCAGCAGCTTCTCGTGGACCCAGTACTTC
many TRBJ2-5 TRBD2 TRBV7-3 CASSSSGGEETQYF TGTGCCAGCAGCTCGAGCGGGGGGGAGGAGACCCAGTACTTC
NA TRBJ2-1 TRBD2 TRBV7-9 CASSPPLSSGSWNEQFF TGTGCCAGCAGCCCGCCTCTTTCTAGCGGGAGTTGGAATGAGCAGTTCTTC
NA TRBJ2-3 NA TRBV10-3 CAISVQTTDTQYF TGTGCCATCAGTGTTCAGACCACAGATACGCAGTATTTT
few TRBJ2-1 NA TRBV4-1 CASSQAQGAISEQFF TGCGCCAGCAGCCAAGCACAGGGAGCAATTAGTGAGCAGTTCTTC
few TRBJ2-5 NA TRBV7-9 CASSPRGARETQYF TGTGCCAGCAGCCCGAGAGGGGCCCGGGAGACCCAGTACTTC
few TRBJ1-4 NA TRBV18 CATKPPGTASNEKLFF TGTGCCACCAAGCCACCCGGGACTGCATCGAATGAAAAACTGTTTTTT
many TRBJ2-7 NA TRBV27 CASSQTGTYEQYF TGCGCCAGCAGCCAGACGGGGACCTACGAGCAGTACTTC
few TRBJ1-2 NA TRBV29-1 CSVDEGLNYGYTF TGCAGCGTTGACGAGGGACTCAACTATGGCTACACCTTC
NA TRBJ2-5 NA TRBV9 CASSVGTKKETQYF TGTGCCAGCAGCGTGGGGACCAAAAAGGAGACCCAGTACTTC
NA TRBJ2-1 TRBD2 TRBV5-1 CASSLAYGGGYNEQFF TGCGCCAGCAGCTTGGCCTACGGCGGGGGCTACAATGAGCAGTTCTTC
few TRBJ2-7 TRBD1 TRBV24-1 CATSGDSYYEQYF TGTGCCACCAGTGGGGACAGCTACTACGAGCAGTACTTC
NA TRBJ2-5 NA TRBV29-1 CSALGQPAGTQYF TGCAGCGCCCTTGGACAGCCGGCGGGGACCCAGTACTTC
few TRBJ2-7 NA TRBV21-1 CASSIRDTGYEQYF TGTGCCAGCAGCATTCGGGACACAGGCTACGAGCAGTACTTC
NA TRBJ2-5 TRBD2 TRBV29-1 CSVELAGRETQYF TGCAGCGTTGAACTAGCGGGGCGGGAGACCCAGTACTTC
NA TRBJ2-1 NA TRBV7-3 CASSLTPYNEQSF TGTGCCAGCAGCCTAACCCCCTACAATGAGCAGTCCTTC